This T cell receptor beta chain was retrieved from a study of blood T cells in healthy people across ages. Study observations and caveats: Leaving the PBMCs unsorted stopped any conclusive comparison of naive versus antigen-experienced cells.

Donation came from healthy Caucasian individuals in Russia who were aged roughly 6 to 95. This clonotype has more than one count but fewer than ten. The antigen remains unidentified. The germline CDR1 and CDR2 sequences are SGHTA and FQGNSA. This CDR3 spans 14 amino acids. V gave up 4 bases and J gave up 0 bases, with 6 bases separating them. Primers used in a second PCR of about 6 to 12 cycles were a sample-barcoded 5' primer and a J-beta primer mix. Each cDNA molecule carried a tag from a template-switch adaptor that contained 12 random nucleotides. TCRdb re-derived calls from the 5' RACE reads in MiXCR, one entry per CDR3 protein. Here the sample spans some 1,800,000 distinct CDR3 sequences, about two fifths being singletons.

The sequencing sample was made of blood. This sequence was found in a human donor in good health. V and J are TRBV7-2 and TRBJ1-4, with D maybe TRBD1 (5 bases). This chain's CDR3 is CASSWGATNEKLFF. CDR3 coding DNA: TGTGCCAGCAGCTGGGGGGCAACTAATGAAAAACTGTTTTTT.